These T cell receptor beta chains were read from a single sample in a study of blood T cell repertoires in COVID-19. Data came from immunoSEQ multiplex PCR; TCRdb stores just in-frame clones and leaves some out. Of 140,000 or so clones in the sample, about 80% are singletons; the top ten hold about 9.2%. Sequencing input: PBMCs or T cells enriched from blood (not recorded which). The origin of the receptors is a man aged 45 to 65 who had recovered from COVID-19. CDR3s include the opening cysteine and the closing phenylalanine or tryptophan. Fields, in order: CDR3 protein, V gene.

CDR3 protein: CASGLWGREETQYF
V gene: TRBV12-5

CDR3 protein: CASSPQRGGLNEQFF
V gene: TRBV19

CDR3 protein: CSVEGGAGGENTIYF
V gene: TRBV29-1

CDR3 protein: CAISERSFSSVGGLTGELFF
V gene: TRBV10-3

CDR3 protein: CASSAPGDWVSGELFF
V gene: TRBV7-2

CDR3 protein: CASSRGGTDYEQYF
V gene: TRBV2

CDR3 protein: CAIRDSSGNTIYF
V gene: TRBV10-3

CDR3 protein: CASSEERGQTEAFF
V gene: TRBV2

CDR3 protein: CASSFGGLASETQYF
V gene: TRBV5-5

CDR3 protein: CASSPRQYQPQHF
V gene: TRBV12-3/TRBV12-4

CDR3 protein: CASSPNTYGYTF
V gene: TRBV5-1

CDR3 protein: CASSLLGGSTEAFF
V gene: TRBV28

CDR3 protein: CASRYVTGTSYEQYF
V gene: TRBV5-1

CDR3 protein: CASSQEFTGITNEKLFF
V gene: TRBV3-1/TRBV3-2

CDR3 protein: CASSSSPTRETQYF
V gene: TRBV9

CDR3 protein: CASSVRGNTEAFF
V gene: TRBV5-1

CDR3 protein: CSASSGGINNEQFF
V gene: TRBV20-1

CDR3 protein: CASSPGDRDGYTF
V gene: TRBV19